This TCR beta chain is from a study of memory CD4+ T cells and cytomegalovirus serostatus. Turning to the study itself: Donors were healthy Belgian adults, 9 or 10 CMV seropositive and around 23 seronegative.

TCRdb's table, derived via immunoSEQ multiplex PCR, lists solely in-frame clones and lacks some. In the table there are fewer than 35,000 clones, 70% to 80% of which are singletons. A remark on this clone: Its antigen is as yet unknown.

V dropped 4 bases and J dropped 0 bases, with 9 bases sitting between them. This CDR3 contains 13 residues. The germline CDR1 and CDR2 sequences are GTSNPN and SVGIG (reference sequence). General study results and limits: CMV serostatus prediction reached median AUC 0.95, or 0.91 with US-trained model.

Single viable CD3+CD4+CD8-CD45RO+ cells were sorted as the memory CD4+ T cells. The material sequenced was memory CD4+ T cells from blood. V usage is TRBV30 and J usage is TRBJ1-1; TRBD1 is a possible D gene (6 bases). The clonotype originates from an adult in good health and CMV-seronegative. In DNA form, the CDR3 reads TGTGCCTGGAACAGGGTGATGAACACTGAAGCTTTCTTT. Protein product: CAWNRVMNTEAFF.